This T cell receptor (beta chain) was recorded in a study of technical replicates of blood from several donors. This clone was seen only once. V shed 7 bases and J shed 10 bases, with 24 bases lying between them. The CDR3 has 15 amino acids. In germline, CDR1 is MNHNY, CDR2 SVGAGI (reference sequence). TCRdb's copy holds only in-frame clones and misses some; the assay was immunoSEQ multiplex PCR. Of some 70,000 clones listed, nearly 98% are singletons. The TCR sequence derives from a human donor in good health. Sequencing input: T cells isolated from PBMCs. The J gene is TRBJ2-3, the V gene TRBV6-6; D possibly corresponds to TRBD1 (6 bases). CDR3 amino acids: CASIHQQGRITAQYF. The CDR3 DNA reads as TGTGCCAGCATCCATCAACAGGGCCGTATAACCGCGCAGTATTTT.